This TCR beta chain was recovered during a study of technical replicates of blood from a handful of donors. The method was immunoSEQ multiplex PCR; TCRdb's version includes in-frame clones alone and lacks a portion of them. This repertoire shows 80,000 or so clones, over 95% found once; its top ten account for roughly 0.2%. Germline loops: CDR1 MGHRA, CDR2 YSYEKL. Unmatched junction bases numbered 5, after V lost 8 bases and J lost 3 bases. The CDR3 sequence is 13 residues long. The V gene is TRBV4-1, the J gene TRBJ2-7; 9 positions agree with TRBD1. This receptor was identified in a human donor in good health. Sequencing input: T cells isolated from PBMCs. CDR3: CASSGQGNYEQYF. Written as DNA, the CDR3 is TGCGCCAGCTCCGGACAGGGGAACTACGAGCAGTACTTC.